A selection of T cell receptor beta chains follows, all from one sample in a study of shared clonotypes between healthy human individuals. Data came from immunoSEQ multiplex PCR; TCRdb stores just in-frame clones and leaves some out. The sample records more than 900,000 clones, around 78% being singletons. Sequenced: memory CD4+ T cells from PBMCs. These receptor sequences come from a man aged 18 to 30 in good health. Some clones in this sample may be carry-over from other donors' samples. Both conserved end residues are trimmed from each CDR3. The D gene is left open where the match is weak.

d_call	j_call	v_call	cdr3_aa
TRBD2	TRBJ2-5	TRBV5-1	ASSLRVSGIKTQY
-	TRBJ1-5	TRBV6-6	ASSYNRAGDQPQH
-	-	TRBV21-1	ASSKVEGQGRGEQY
-	TRBJ1-2	TRBV7-3	ASSLRAQNNYGYT
-	TRBJ2-2	TRBV20-1	SAFRTGELF
-	TRBJ2-2	TRBV30	AWSNGISSTGELF
TRBD2	TRBJ2-7	TRBV5-1	ASKERSGSSYEQY
TRBD1	TRBJ1-5	TRBV18	ASSPGTGRNQPQH
-	TRBJ1-2	TRBV30	AGYQGNGYT
-	TRBJ2-5	TRBV27	ASSAEWTGQETQY
-	TRBJ2-5	TRBV6-5	ASTATGTQY
-	TRBJ2-3	TRBV18	ASSPGVAASTDTQY
TRBD2	TRBJ2-7	TRBV28	ASWASGPSYEQY
TRBD1	TRBJ2-1	TRBV11-2	ASSTPTGSLF
-	TRBJ2-2	TRBV20-1	SAGTGELF
TRBD2	TRBJ2-3	TRBV6-1	ASRGTSRATQY
-	TRBJ1-5	TRBV9	ASSEADNQPQH
-	TRBJ2-5	TRBV27	ASSPTRFQETQY
-	TRBJ1-2	TRBV28	ASCSIRSANYGYT
-	TRBJ1-2	TRBV29-1	SVEPLGGAKGYT
TRBD1	TRBJ1-1	TRBV6-5	ASSRTGSMNTEAF
TRBD2	TRBJ2-1	TRBV6-4	ASSDIAGTGNEQF
TRBD2	TRBJ2-1	TRBV27	ASRGTSGRAEQF
-	TRBJ2-1	TRBV7-2	ASGVSSYNEQF
-	TRBJ2-2	TRBV7-2	ASSLQTSTGELF
TRBD2	TRBJ2-3	TRBV19	ASTRGLAGGADTQY
-	TRBJ2-3	TRBV27	ASSFRYPTDTQY
-	TRBJ2-7	TRBV6-1	ASRTGASGYEQY
-	TRBJ2-3	TRBV4-2	ASSRAGGPSSTDTQY
-	TRBJ1-6	TRBV5-6	ASSLDPRDSPLH
-	TRBJ1-2	TRBV19	ASKRGPAYGYT
-	TRBJ1-3	TRBV4-1	ASSQAPPANSGNTIY
TRBD1	TRBJ2-2	TRBV28	ASSPSGTGVSGELF
-	TRBJ2-7	TRBV7-9	ASSLEGGSEQY
-	TRBJ2-1	TRBV7-3	ASSLTVESYNEQF
-	TRBJ1-1	TRBV6-1	ASSDQGSYTEAF
-	TRBJ1-2	TRBV5-5	ASSLAPQGSYGYT
-	TRBJ2-5	TRBV9	ASSVSGAGEQETQY
-	TRBJ1-4	TRBV5-5	ASSLNEKLF
-	TRBJ2-5	TRBV6-1	ASSIIGETQY
TRBD2	TRBJ2-7	TRBV5-4	ASSYQGRDYEQY
TRBD2	TRBJ2-3	TRBV30	AWRRDGSGGVQY
TRBD2	TRBJ2-1	TRBV28	ASSLLRRERNEQF
-	TRBJ1-1	TRBV2	ASGGGLNTEAF
TRBD1	TRBJ1-1	TRBV13	ASRDPGGGEAF